The rows below give T cell receptor beta chains drawn from one sample of a study of T cells in tuberculosis. The data were produced by immunoSEQ multiplex PCR, yet TCRdb's version contains in-frame clones alone and is incomplete. The data show approximately 46,000 clones, roughly 96% seen once. Source: PBMCs, taken at tuberculosis diagnosis. These receptors were taken from an adult with tuberculosis. CDR3s include the opening cysteine and the closing phenylalanine or tryptophan. A D gene is named only where the DNA matches it firmly. The size field is filled for only some rows; it gives once, few, many or a size class.

d_call,clone_size,v_call,j_call,cdr3_length,cdr3_nt,cdr3_aa
.,.,TRBV7-8,TRBJ1-1,11,TGTGCCAGCAGCTTAGAAGCTAAGTTCAACTTT,CASSLEAKFNF
.,.,TRBV7-8,TRBJ1-2,14,TGTGCCAGCACCCCGGACAGCTCCCGGTATGGCTACACCTTC,CASTPDSSRYGYTF
TRBD2,.,TRBV7-6,TRBJ2-1,20,TGTGCCAGCAGCTTATCCCCTCGTTCCACCCTAGCGGGGCTTTACAATGAGCAGTTCTTC,CASSLSPRSTLAGLYNEQFF
.,few,TRBV30,TRBJ1-2,13,TGTGCCTGGAGTTACGGACTGAGCTATGGCTACACCTTC,CAWSYGLSYGYTF
.,.,TRBV10-3,TRBJ2-7,14,TGTGCCATCAGTGCTGAGACAGGTTATAGCGAGCAGTACTTC,CAISAETGYSEQYF
TRBD2,.,TRBV4-1,TRBJ2-7,15,TGCGCCAGCAGCCAAGATTCGGCTAGCGGGAGGGCCGAGTACTTC,CASSQDSASGRAEYF
.,.,TRBV7-9,TRBJ2-5,14,TGTGCCAGCAGCTTGGCAGGGCCGAAAGAGACCCAGTACTTC,CASSLAGPKETQYF
TRBD1,.,TRBV7-2,TRBJ1-4,15,TGTGCCAGCAGCCTCGGGACAGGAAAGAATGAAAAACTGTTTTTT,CASSLGTGKNEKLFF
TRBD1,.,TRBV30,TRBJ1-1,17,TGTGCCTGGAGTAGTTGGGACAGCACCTCTAAGAACACTGAAGCTTTCTTT,CAWSSWDSTSKNTEAFF
TRBD1,.,TRBV5-1,TRBJ2-5,16,TGCGCCAGCAGCCCAGGGACAGCGCAGTACCAAGAGACCCAGTACTTC,CASSPGTAQYQETQYF
TRBD1,.,TRBV5-1,TRBJ2-7,17,TGCGCCAGCAGCTCTTGGGAGGGACAGGGGACCCCCTACGAGCAGTACTTC,CASSSWEGQGTPYEQYF
.,.,TRBV28,TRBJ2-7,12,TGTGCCAGCAGTTCACGCAGTCAGAACACCTTCTTC,CASSSRSQNTFF
TRBD2,.,TRBV7-2,TRBJ2-1,15,TGTGCCAGCAGCGAGAGACTAGCGGGCTACAATGAGCAGTTCTTC,CASSERLAGYNEQFF
TRBD1,.,TRBV5-4,TRBJ2-7,15,TGTGCCAGCAGCTTAGGGACAGGGGTGTTCTACGAGCAGTACTTC,CASSLGTGVFYEQYF
.,.,TRBV6-6,TRBJ1-1,13,TGTGCCAGCAGCCGCCCGGGGGACACTGAAGCTTTCTTT,CASSRPGDTEAFF
.,.,TRBV15,TRBJ1-1,18,TGTGCCACCAGCAGAGAGTTTCGACAGGTCAGATGGAACACTGAAGCTTTCTTT,CATSREFRQVRWNTEAFF
TRBD1,once,TRBV19,TRBJ1-5,14,TGTGCCAGTAGGGTGGGACAGGGGAATCAGCCCCAGCATTTT,CASRVGQGNQPQHF
.,.,TRBV5-1,TRBJ1-3,16,TGCGCCAGCAGCTATACGAATCAGGGAGGTGGAAACACCATATATTTT,CASSYTNQGGGNTIYF
.,.,TRBV9,TRBJ2-7,15,TGTGCCAGCAGCGTCGGTCAGGGTGGGATCTACGAGCAGTACTTC,CASSVGQGGIYEQYF
TRBD2,.,TRBV19,TRBJ2-5,16,TGTGCCAGTAGTATCCCTAGCGGGGGGCCCGGAGAGACCCAGTACTTC,CASSIPSGGPGETQYF
.,.,TRBV5-1,TRBJ2-2,15,TGCGCCAGCAGCTCAATAGTTGGGAACACCGGGGAGCTGTTTTTT,CASSSIVGNTGELFF
TRBD2,.,TRBV27,TRBJ2-1,12,TGTGCCAGCCGGACTAGCGGGGATGAGCAGTTCTTC,CASRTSGDEQFF
.,.,TRBV5-1,TRBJ2-5,13,TGCGCCAGCAGCCGTTCGGGGGAAGAGACCCAGTACTTC,CASSRSGEETQYF
.,once,TRBV11-3,TRBJ1-5,16,TGTGCCAGCAGCTACCTGCCGGGTATAAGCAATCAGCCCCAGCATTTT,CASSYLPGISNQPQHF
.,.,TRBV7-3,TRBJ2-6,19,TGTGCCAGCAGCAAGGACAAATCCTGGGCCCTCTCTGGGGCCAACGTCCTGACTTTC,CASSKDKSWALSGANVLTF
.,.,TRBV27,TRBJ2-1,12,TGTGCCAGCAGTTCAGGGGAGAATGAGCAGTTCTTC,CASSSGENEQFF
TRBD2,.,TRBV4-3,TRBJ2-3,16,TGCGCCAGCAGCCAAGACTTTGGGGGAGGGACAGATACGCAGTATTTT,CASSQDFGGGTDTQYF
.,.,TRBV4-3,TRBJ1-2,17,TGCGCCAGCAGCCAAGATAGTTTAGGAGAGCTCCTTGAGGGCTACACCTTC,CASSQDSLGELLEGYTF
.,.,TRBV5-4,TRBJ1-2,15,TGTGCCAGCAGCCGACAACAGGGAGCTAACTATGGCTACACCTTC,CASSRQQGANYGYTF
.,.,TRBV7-9,TRBJ1-2,17,TGTGCCAGCAGCTTAGACTTCGGCGCAGGGTCGGCCTATGGCTACACCTTC,CASSLDFGAGSAYGYTF
TRBD2,.,TRBV30,TRBJ2-1,16,TGTGCCTGGAGTTACGGGACTAGTCGTTTCTACAATGAGCAGTTCTTC,CAWSYGTSRFYNEQFF
.,.,TRBV6-5,TRBJ1-2,11,TGTGCCAGCAGCCAGGGGCAGGGCTACACCTTC,CASSQGQGYTF
TRBD1,.,TRBV7-6,TRBJ2-1,16,TGTGCCAGCAGCTTAGGGGTGACAGGGACCCACAATGAGCAGTTCTTC,CASSLGVTGTHNEQFF
.,.,TRBV10-1,TRBJ2-5,14,TGCGCCAGCAGTGAAGGACACCCGAAAGAGACCCAGTACTTC,CASSEGHPKETQYF
.,.,TRBV16,TRBJ2-3,12,TGTGCCAGCAGCCCACAGATTTCTACGCAGTATTTT,CASSPQISTQYF
TRBD1,.,TRBV2,TRBJ2-7,15,TGTGCCAGCACCCTCCGGACAGGGGGCTCCTACGAGCAGTACTTC,CASTLRTGGSYEQYF
TRBD1,.,TRBV28,TRBJ1-2,13,TGTGCCAGCAGCTTCGACAGGGGTGGTGGCTACACCTTC,CASSFDRGGGYTF
.,.,TRBV6-5,TRBJ2-5,11,TGTGCCAGCAGTCGGGAAGAGACCCAGTACTTC,CASSREETQYF
.,.,TRBV10-3,TRBJ1-2,11,TGTGCCGTCGACAGCTCCTATGGCTACACCTTC,CAVDSSYGYTF
.,.,TRBV10-1,TRBJ1-2,16,TGCGCCAGCAGTGAGTCGGGAGACACCGCTAGCTATGGCTACACCTTC,CASSESGDTASYGYTF
.,few,TRBV4-3,TRBJ1-2,15,TGCGCCAGCAGCCAAGATCGCGGCGGCTGGAGTGGCTACACCTTC,CASSQDRGGWSGYTF
TRBD2,.,TRBV30,TRBJ2-1,15,TGTGCCTGGAGGAGAAACGGGGGACTAGCCAATGAGCAGTTCTTC,CAWRRNGGLANEQFF
TRBD1,.,TRBV29-1,TRBJ1-1,13,TGCAGCGCGGAGGGGGCGCCGGGCACTGAAGCTTTCTTT,CSAEGAPGTEAFF
.,once,TRBV20-1,TRBJ1-1,11,TGCAGTGCTAGAGATTGGCCTGAAGCTTTCTTT,CSARDWPEAFF
.,.,TRBV4-1,TRBJ2-1,13,TGCGCCAGCAGCCAAGGACACCTCAATGAGCAGTTCTTC,CASSQGHLNEQFF
.,.,TRBV15,TRBJ1-3,15,TGTGCCACCAGCAGAGATCTCGACAGGGGAAACACCATATATTTT,CATSRDLDRGNTIYF
.,.,TRBV7-8,TRBJ1-1,15,TGTGCCAGCAGCTTAGCTGGAGCCATGAACACTGAAGCTTTCTTT,CASSLAGAMNTEAFF